This TCR beta chain stems from a study of CD8 T cells in Susac syndrome. It was with random hexamers that 0.5 to 1 ug RNA was reverse transcribed. One entry per CDR3 protein, called by TCRdb with MiXCR from the immunoSEQ multiplex PCR reads. The sample gives about 120,000 distinct CDR3 sequences, just over 95% of which show up once; over 0.12% is in the top ten. Germline-derived CDR1 and CDR2 are GTSNPN and SVGIG (reference sequence). Trimming pared 0 bases from V and 6 bases from J, leaving 6 bases between. This CDR3 contains 11 residues. J is TRBJ2-7 and V is TRBV30; D not resolved. Material: CD4+ T cells from PBMCs. The origin of this receptor is a human donor with Susac syndrome. CDR3 DNA sequence: TGTGCCTGGAGTGTAGAGTCCGAGCAGTACTTC. It yields the protein CAWSVESEQYF.